A single sample is the source of the 15 T cell receptor beta chains below, sequenced in a study of T-cell memory formation after mild COVID-19. TCRdb analysed the 5' RACE reads with MiXCR anew, one entry per CDR3 protein. Among roughly 220,000 distinct CDR3 sequences listed, 9.5% to 10% were seen once. The sequenced sample was PBMCs or a T cell subset sorted from them (not recorded which). Receptors originate from a man aged 18 to 29 who had mild COVID-19 (a few samples of this study predate the infection). Cell type and time point are not known.

This clonotype was picked up many times. CDR3 sequence (DNA): TGTGCCAGCAGTGAATGGGGGTATGGCAATCAGCCCCAGCATTTT. Its protein is CASSEWGYGNQPQHF. The V call is TRBV25-1, the J call TRBJ1-5; D is possibly TRBD1 (5 bases). Germline CDR1 is MGHDK and CDR2 is SYGVNS. The CDR3 length is 15 residues. V lost 1 base and J 2 bases, leaving 9 bases between the germline ends.

The sample holds a few counts of this clonotype. The rearrangement links TRBV24-1 to TRBJ1-2; TRBD1 might be the D (6 bases). Trimming cost V 3 bases and J 3 bases, with 13 bases left between them. CDR3 size: 15 residues. Germline V lookup: CDR1 KGHDR, CDR2 SFDVKD. The CDR3 DNA sequence: TGTGCCACCAGTGATCCCCCCAGGGGTGACTATGGCTACACCTTC. As protein: CATSDPPRGDYGYTF.

The V call is TRBV2, the J call TRBJ2-3; D ambiguous. Germline V gene data show CDR1 as SNHLY and CDR2 as FYNNEI. Trimming removed 5 bases at V and 10 bases at J, with 10 bases between. The CDR3 totals 11 residues. The CDR3 loop is CASSPPPPQYF. CDR3 DNA sequence: TGTGCCAGCAGTCCTCCGCCCCCGCAGTATTTT.

Worth noting for this clonotype: The germline gene is not matched at one end of the junction; a read error may be the cause. The CDR3 nucleotides are TGTGCCAGCAGTGGCCCGCGGGGGGACCAAGAGATCCAGTACTTC. Its translation is CASSGPRGDQEIQYF. The rearrangement links TRBV6-2 or TRBV6-3 to TRBJ2-5; 8 nucleotides line up with TRBD2. Germline CDR1 is MNHEY and CDR2 is SVGEGT. The CDR3 totals 15 residues.

The chain couples TRBV18 to TRBJ1-1, with D unresolved. CDR3 length: 16 residues. V lost 1 base and J 0 bases, leaving 12 bases between the germline ends. Germline assignment: CDR1 KGHSH and CDR2 LQKENI. CDR3 protein: CASSPLSPTLNTEAFF. The CDR3 DNA reads as TGTGCCAGCTCACCACTGTCCCCTACTTTGAACACTGAAGCTTTCTTT.

The chain links TRBV4-1 to TRBJ1-1; D not certain. The germline V gene encodes CDR1 MGHRA and CDR2 YSYEKL. Between the trimmed V and J ends, which lost 0 bases and 5 bases, there was a span of 22 bases. The CDR3 loop spans 18 amino acids. The CDR3 protein is CASSQEYPLVSVRTEAFF. The DNA of the CDR3 is TGCGCCAGCAGCCAAGAGTACCCTCTAGTTTCGGTGAGGACTGAAGCTTTCTTT.

This clonotype was observed a few times. The genes are TRBV5-6 and TRBJ1-1; tentative D call: TRBD1 (5 bases). Trimming pared 4 bases from V and 1 base from J, leaving 14 bases between. Per the germline V gene, CDR1 is SGHDT and CDR2 is YYEEEE. This CDR3 has 15 amino acids. The CDR3 protein is CASSTGRGGNTEAFF. CDR3 DNA sequence: TGTGCCAGCAGCACGGGTAGGGGCGGGAACACTGAAGCTTTCTTT.

In nucleotides, the CDR3 is TGTGCCAGCAATCGAGACGACAATCAGCCCCAGCATTTT. Its translation: CASNRDDNQPQHF. The chain joins TRBV6-1 to TRBJ1-5; the D is unclear. Germline V lookup: CDR1 MNHNS, CDR2 SASEGT. The CDR3 loop spans 13 amino acids. The V end was cut by 7 bases, the J end by 3 bases, with 10 bases between.

This clonotype was counted only a few times. V usage is TRBV4-2 and J usage is TRBJ2-7, with D perhaps matching TRBD2 (5 bases). Germline V gives CDR1 LGHNA, CDR2 YNFKEQ. The CDR3 has 17 amino acids. Trimming pared 1 base from V and 7 bases from J, leaving 23 bases between. As DNA, the CDR3 is TGTGCCAGCAGCCAAGGATGGGAAACTAGTGGGCCGGGGGAGCAGTACTTC. This gives the protein CASSQGWETSGPGEQYF.

This clonotype has at least ten counts. The V call is TRBV7-9, the J call TRBJ1-2, with a possible D match to TRBD1 (5 bases). Germline assignment: CDR1 SEHNR and CDR2 FQNEAQ (reference sequence). This CDR3 comprises 12 residues. Trimming stripped 5 bases from V and 8 bases from J, with 12 bases between. For the CDR3, the DNA is TGTGCCAGCAGCCCCCGACAGAGAGGCTACACCTTC. The encoded protein is CASSPRQRGYTF.

V gene TRBV20-1 combines with J gene TRBJ1-2; a possible D gene is TRBD1 (5 bases). Germline lookup yields CDR1 DFQATT and CDR2 SNEGSKA (reference sequence). V was trimmed by 4 bases and J by 4 bases, leaving 10 bases between them. The CDR3 has 12 residues. The CDR3 protein is CSATGYSYGYTF. CDR3 nucleotide sequence: TGCAGTGCTACAGGGTACAGCTATGGCTACACCTTC.

This clonotype showed up many times. J is TRBJ2-7 and V is TRBV20-1, with D perhaps matching TRBD2 (6 bases). Per the germline V gene, CDR1 is DFQATT and CDR2 is SNEGSKA (reference sequence). V shed 6 bases and J shed 7 bases, with 19 bases lying between them. The CDR3 runs 13 residues. The CDR3 nucleotides read TGCAGTGCCACCGGACTCCCAGGAGGGGAGCAGTACGTC. As protein: CSATGLPGGEQYV.

The sample holds many counts of this clonotype. V is TRBV10-3 and J is TRBJ1-2; perhaps TRBD1 as D (5 bases). Germline lookup yields CDR1 ENHRY and CDR2 SYGVKD. V lost 3 bases, J lost 4 bases, and 15 bases lay in between. This CDR3 contains 15 residues. CDR3 in amino acids: CAISDEGQGLYGYTF. CDR3 sequence (DNA): TGTGCCATCAGTGATGAGGGGCAGGGCCTCTATGGCTACACCTTC.

CDR3 nucleotides: TGTGCCAGCAGCTTGGAGGGGACAGGGAGGGCAGATACGCAGTATTTT. Translated, it gives CASSLEGTGRADTQYF. The V gene is TRBV5-4, the J gene TRBJ2-3; 9 positions agree with TRBD1. The CDR3 totals 16 residues. The V gene's germline CDR1 is SGHNT and CDR2 YYREEE (reference sequence). Unmatched junction bases numbered 6, after V lost 0 bases and J lost 4 bases.

This clonotype was found many times. The chain combines TRBV5-1 with TRBJ1-1, with D possibly being TRBD1 (6 bases). Germline CDR1 and CDR2: SGHRS and YFSETQ. The V gene lost 4 bases and the J gene lost 4 bases, with 14 bases spanning the gap. This CDR3 has 14 residues. As DNA, the CDR3 is TGCGCCAGCAGCCCCCTACAGGGATCCACTGAAGCTTTCTTT. Translating it yields CASSPLQGSTEAFF.